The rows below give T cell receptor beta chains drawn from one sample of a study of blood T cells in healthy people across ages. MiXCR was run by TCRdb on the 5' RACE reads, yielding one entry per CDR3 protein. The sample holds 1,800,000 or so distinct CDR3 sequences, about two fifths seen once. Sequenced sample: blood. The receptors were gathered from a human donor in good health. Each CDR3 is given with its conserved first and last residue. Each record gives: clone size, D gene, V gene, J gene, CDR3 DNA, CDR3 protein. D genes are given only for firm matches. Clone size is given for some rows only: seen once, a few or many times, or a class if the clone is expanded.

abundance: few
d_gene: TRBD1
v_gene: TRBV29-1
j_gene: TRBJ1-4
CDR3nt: TGCAGCGTTGAGCTCCGGGACAGCGACTTAAAACTGTTTTTT
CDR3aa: CSVELRDSDLKLFF

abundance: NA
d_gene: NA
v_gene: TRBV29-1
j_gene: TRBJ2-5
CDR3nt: TGCAGCACCGGGGGCCCAGTCAAGGAGACCCAGTACTTC
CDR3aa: CSTGGPVKETQYF

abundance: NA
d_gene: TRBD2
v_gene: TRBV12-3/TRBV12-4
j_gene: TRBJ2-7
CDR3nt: TGTGCCAGCAGTTTAAGGGCGGGGGGCCGGTACGAGCAGTACTTC
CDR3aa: CASSLRAGGRYEQYF

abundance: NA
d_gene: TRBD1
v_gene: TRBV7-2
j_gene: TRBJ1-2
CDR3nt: TGTGCCAGCAGCTTGGCCGGACAGGGGGCGTCTGGCTACACCTTC
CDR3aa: CASSLAGQGASGYTF

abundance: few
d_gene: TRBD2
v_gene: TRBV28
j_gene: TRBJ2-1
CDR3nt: TGTGCCAGCACCCCCCCTAGCGGAACCTACAATGAGCAGTTCTTC
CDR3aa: CASTPPSGTYNEQFF

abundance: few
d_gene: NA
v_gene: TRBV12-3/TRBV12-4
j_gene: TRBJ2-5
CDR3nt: TGTGCCAGCAGCCCCTCAGTAGCAGGGGAAGAGACCCAGTACTTC
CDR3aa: CASSPSVAGEETQYF

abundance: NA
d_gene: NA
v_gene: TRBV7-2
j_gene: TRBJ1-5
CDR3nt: TGTGCCGGCAGCTTTTCGGGGAGGTGGCAGCCCCAGCATTTT
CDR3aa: CAGSFSGRWQPQHF

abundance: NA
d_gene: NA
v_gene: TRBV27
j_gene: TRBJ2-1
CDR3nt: TGTGCCAGCAGTTTTGGCGGGACCACTTCCTACAATGAGCAGTTCTTC
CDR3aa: CASSFGGTTSYNEQFF

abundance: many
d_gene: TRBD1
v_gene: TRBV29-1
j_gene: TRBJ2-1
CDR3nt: TGCAGCGTTGCCCCCGGGACAGGGGCCAATGAGCAGTTCTTC
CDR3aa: CSVAPGTGANEQFF

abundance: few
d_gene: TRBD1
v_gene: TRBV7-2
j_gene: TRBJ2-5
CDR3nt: TGTGCCAGCAGCTTCGACAGGGGTGGACAAGAGACCCAGTACTTC
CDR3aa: CASSFDRGGQETQYF

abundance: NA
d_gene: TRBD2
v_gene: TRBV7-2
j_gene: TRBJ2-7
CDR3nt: TGTGCCAGCAGCTTAGGCGCTAGCGGGGGGGCCTACGAGCAGTACTTC
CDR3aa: CASSLGASGGAYEQYF

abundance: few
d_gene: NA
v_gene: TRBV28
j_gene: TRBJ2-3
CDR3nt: TGTGCCAGCAGTTTATACCCTCCAGATACGCAGTATTTT
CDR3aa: CASSLYPPDTQYF

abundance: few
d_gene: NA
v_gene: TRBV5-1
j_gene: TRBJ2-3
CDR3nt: TGCGCCAGCAGGGAAGTCTCACGAGATACGCAGTATTTT
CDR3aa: CASREVSRDTQYF

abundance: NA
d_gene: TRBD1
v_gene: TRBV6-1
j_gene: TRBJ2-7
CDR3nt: TGTGCCAGCAGACAGGGGCAGGCGGCCTACGAGCAGTACTTC
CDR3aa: CASRQGQAAYEQYF

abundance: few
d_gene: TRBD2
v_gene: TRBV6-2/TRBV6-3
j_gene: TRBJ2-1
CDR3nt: TGTGCCAGCAGTTCTATCTTAGCGGGGGCCTCCTACAATGAGCAGTTCTTC
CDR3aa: CASSSILAGASYNEQFF

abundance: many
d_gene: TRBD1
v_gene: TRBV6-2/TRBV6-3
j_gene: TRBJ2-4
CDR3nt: TGTGCCAGCAGTTACTCGAAAGGGGGCGCAGACATTCAGTACTTC
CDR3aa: CASSYSKGGADIQYF

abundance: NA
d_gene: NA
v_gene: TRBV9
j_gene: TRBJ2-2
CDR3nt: TGTGCCAGCAGCCCCCAGCCCGAGGGGCCCGGGGAGCTGTTTTTT
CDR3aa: CASSPQPEGPGELFF

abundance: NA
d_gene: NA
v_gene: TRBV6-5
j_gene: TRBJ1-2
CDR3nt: TGTGCCAGCACCTCTGAGGGCCGCTACACCTTC
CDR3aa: CASTSEGRYTF

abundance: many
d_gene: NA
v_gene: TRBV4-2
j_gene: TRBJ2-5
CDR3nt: TGTGCCAGTGGCCAAGGGAGTGGAGAGACCCAGTACTTC
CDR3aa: CASGQGSGETQYF

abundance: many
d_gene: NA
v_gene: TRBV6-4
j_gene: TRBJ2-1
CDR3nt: TGTGCCAGCAGTGAGAGGAGTAACAATGAGCAGTTCTTC
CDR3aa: CASSERSNNEQFF

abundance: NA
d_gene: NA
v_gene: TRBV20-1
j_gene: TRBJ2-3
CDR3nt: TGCAGTGCCGCTTCCCCGGTGGGCACAGATACGCAGTATTTT
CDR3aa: CSAASPVGTDTQYF

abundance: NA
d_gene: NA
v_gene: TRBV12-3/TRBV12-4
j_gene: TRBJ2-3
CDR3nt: TGTGCCAGCAGTTTGGGTTTAGGTACAGGTTGGACAGATACGCAGTATTTT
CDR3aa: CASSLGLGTGWTDTQYF

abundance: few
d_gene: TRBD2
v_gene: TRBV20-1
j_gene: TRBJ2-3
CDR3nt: TGCAGTGCTAGAGACGTTAGCGGGGGGGGAGATACGCAGTATTTT
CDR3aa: CSARDVSGGGDTQYF

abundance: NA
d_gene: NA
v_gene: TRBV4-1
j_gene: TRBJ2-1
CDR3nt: TGCGCCAGCAGCCAAGGGGGGGCCTCGTCCTACAATGAGCAGTTCTTC
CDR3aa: CASSQGGASSYNEQFF

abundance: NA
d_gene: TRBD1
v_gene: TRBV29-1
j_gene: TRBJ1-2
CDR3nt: TGCAGCGTTGTGACAGGGCGTTTTAACTATGGCTACACCTTC
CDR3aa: CSVVTGRFNYGYTF

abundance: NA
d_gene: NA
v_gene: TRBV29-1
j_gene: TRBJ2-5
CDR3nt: TGCAGCGTTGAAAGGGGGAACCTCGGGGAGACCCAGTACTTC
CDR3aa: CSVERGNLGETQYF

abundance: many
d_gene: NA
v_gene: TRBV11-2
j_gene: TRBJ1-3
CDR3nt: TGTGCCAGCAGTTTAGGCCACTTTGGAAACACCATATATTTT
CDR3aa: CASSLGHFGNTIYF

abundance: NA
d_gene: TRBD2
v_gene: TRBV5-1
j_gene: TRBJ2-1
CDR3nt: TGCGCCAGCAGCTTGGCGTCTAGCGGGGTAAGGAATGAGCAGTTCTTC
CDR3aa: CASSLASSGVRNEQFF

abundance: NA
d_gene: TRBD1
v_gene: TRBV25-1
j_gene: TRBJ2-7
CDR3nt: TGTACCAGCAGTGGGACAGGGACCTACGAGCAGTACTTC
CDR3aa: CTSSGTGTYEQYF

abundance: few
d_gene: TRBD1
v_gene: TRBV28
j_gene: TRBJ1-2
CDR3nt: TGTGCCAGCAGTTTGTCCGGGGCAGGGACAGGGGGCGGCTACACCTTC
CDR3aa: CASSLSGAGTGGGYTF

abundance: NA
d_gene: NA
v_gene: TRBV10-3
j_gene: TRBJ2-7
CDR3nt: TGTGCCATCAGTGTAGGACAGTACTACGAGCAGTACTTC
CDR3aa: CAISVGQYYEQYF

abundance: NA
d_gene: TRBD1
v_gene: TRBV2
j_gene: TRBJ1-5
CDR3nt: TGTGCCAGCAGTAAAGTCGGACAGGGTAGTCAGCCCCAGCATTTT
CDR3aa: CASSKVGQGSQPQHF

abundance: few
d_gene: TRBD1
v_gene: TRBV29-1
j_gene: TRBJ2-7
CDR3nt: TGCAGCGTGACGACCCGACAGGGTTCGCGCGAGCAGTACTTC
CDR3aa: CSVTTRQGSREQYF

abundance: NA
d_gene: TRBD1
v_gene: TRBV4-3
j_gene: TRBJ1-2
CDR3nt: TGCGCCAGCAGCCAAGATCCCCTAACACAGGGGGCAGGTGGCTACACCTTC
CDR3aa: CASSQDPLTQGAGGYTF

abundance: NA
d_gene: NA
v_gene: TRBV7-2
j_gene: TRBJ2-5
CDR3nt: TGTGCCAGCAGCTTAGTGGGAGCGAATCAAGAGACCCAGTACTTC
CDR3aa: CASSLVGANQETQYF

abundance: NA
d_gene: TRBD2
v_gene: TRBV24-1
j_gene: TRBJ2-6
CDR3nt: TGTGCCACCAGTGATGGGACTAGGATTTCTGGGGCCAACGTCCTGACTTTC
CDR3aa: CATSDGTRISGANVLTF

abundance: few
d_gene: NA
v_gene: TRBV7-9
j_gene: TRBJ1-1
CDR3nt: TGTGCCAGCAGCAAGGGGGGTATTGAAGCTTTCTTT
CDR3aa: CASSKGGIEAFF

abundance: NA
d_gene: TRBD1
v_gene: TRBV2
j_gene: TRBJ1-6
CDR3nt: TGTGCCAGCAGTGATTCGGTCAGGGGGCCTAGAGATTCACCCCTCCACTTT
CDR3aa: CASSDSVRGPRDSPLHF

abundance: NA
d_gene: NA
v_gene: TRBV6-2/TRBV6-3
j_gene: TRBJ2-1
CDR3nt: TGTGCCAGCAGTTACATTTCTATCCCGAATGAGCAGTTCTTC
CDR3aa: CASSYISIPNEQFF

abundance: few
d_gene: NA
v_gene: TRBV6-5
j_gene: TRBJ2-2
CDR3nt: TGTGCCAGCAGTATCACGACCGGGGAGCTGTTTTTT
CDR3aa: CASSITTGELFF

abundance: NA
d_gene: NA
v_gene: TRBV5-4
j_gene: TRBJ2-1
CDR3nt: TGTGCCAGCAGCTTGTGGGGACCGTACAATGAGCAGTTCTTC
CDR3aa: CASSLWGPYNEQFF

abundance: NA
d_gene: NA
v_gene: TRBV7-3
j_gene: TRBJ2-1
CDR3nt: TGTGCCAGCAGCCTTCTCCACTCTACCGAAACGGCGAAGGAGCAGTTCTTC
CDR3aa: CASSLLHSTETAKEQFF

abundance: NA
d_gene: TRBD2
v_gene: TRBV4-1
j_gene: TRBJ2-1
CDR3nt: TGCGCCAGCAGCCAAGATCCGCTAGCGGGGGAAAACGAGCAGTTCTTC
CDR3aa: CASSQDPLAGENEQFF

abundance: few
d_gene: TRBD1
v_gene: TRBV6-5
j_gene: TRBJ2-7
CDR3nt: TGTGCCAGCAGCCTCTCGGGACAGGGGGCCCCCTACGATCAGTACTTC
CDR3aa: CASSLSGQGAPYDQYF

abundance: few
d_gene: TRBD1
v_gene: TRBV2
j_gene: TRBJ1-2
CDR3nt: TGTGCCAGCAGTACAGACAGGGACCAGAATGGCTACACCTTC
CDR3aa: CASSTDRDQNGYTF

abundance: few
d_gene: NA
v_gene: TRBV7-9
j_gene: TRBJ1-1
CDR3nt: TGTGCCAGCAGCAAGATCGGGGGGCTCACTGAAGCTTTCTTT
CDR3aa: CASSKIGGLTEAFF

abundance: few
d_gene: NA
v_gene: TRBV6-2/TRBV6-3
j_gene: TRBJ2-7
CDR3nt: TGTGCCAGCAGTCTAAGCGGGTTTACCTACGAGCAGTACTTC
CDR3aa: CASSLSGFTYEQYF

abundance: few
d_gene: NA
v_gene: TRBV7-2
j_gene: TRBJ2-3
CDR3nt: TGTGCCAGCAGCTTAGGGGTCCAGTATTTT
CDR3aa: CASSLGVQYF

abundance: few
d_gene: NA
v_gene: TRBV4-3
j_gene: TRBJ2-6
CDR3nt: TGCGCCAGCAGCCAAGATTGGGCAGGGGCCTTCTCTGGGGCCAACGTCCTGACTTTC
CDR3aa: CASSQDWAGAFSGANVLTF

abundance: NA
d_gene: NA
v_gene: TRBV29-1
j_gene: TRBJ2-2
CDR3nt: TGCAGCGTTGAGGAGAACACCGGGGAGCTGTTTTTT
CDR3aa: CSVEENTGELFF

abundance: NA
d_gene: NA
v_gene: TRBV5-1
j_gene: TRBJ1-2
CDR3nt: TGCGCCAGCAGCCCGGGGCCCCAGGGTATGTCCCCTAACTATGGCTACACCTTC
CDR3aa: CASSPGPQGMSPNYGYTF

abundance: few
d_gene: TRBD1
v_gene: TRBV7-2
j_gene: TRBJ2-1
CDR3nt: TGTGCCAGCAGCCGCCTTCAAAGCTCAGGGGGACGGGATGAGCAGTTCTTC
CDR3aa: CASSRLQSSGGRDEQFF

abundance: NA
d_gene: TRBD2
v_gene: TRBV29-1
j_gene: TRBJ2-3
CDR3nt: TGCAGCTACTCGGGAGGCTTCATAAGCACAGATACGCAGTATTTT
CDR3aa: CSYSGGFISTDTQYF